The clone carrying this TCR beta chain was found once. Germline CDR1 is SGHRS and CDR2 is YFSETQ. V was pared by 3 bases and J by 6 bases, with 15 bases between. CDR3 length: 15 residues. The protocol was immunoSEQ multiplex PCR, while the TCRdb copy is restricted to in-frame clones and leaves out a portion. The sample contains approximately 170,000 clones, less than 85% of which appear only once. Recovered status applied to Cohort 3 donors who had two consecutive negative PCRs. It also applied to those with clearance or with symptom resolution. The entry originates in a study of blood T cell repertoires in COVID-19.

The sample taken for sequencing was PBMCs or T cells enriched from blood (not recorded which). The TCR originated in a man aged 45-60 years who had recovered from COVID-19. The V gene is TRBV5-1, the J gene TRBJ2-2; possibly TRBD1 for D (7 bases). The CDR3 is CASSWDPRGAGELFF. CDR3 DNA sequence: TGCGCCAGCAGCTGGGATCCCAGGGGGGCCGGGGAGCTGTTTTTT.